This entry lists 16 T cell receptor beta chains sequenced from one sample in a study of STAT5B mutations in CD4+ large granular lymphocyte leukemia. Clones were sequenced by immunoSEQ multiplex PCR, and TCRdb holds only the in-frame ones, with some missing. The table lists about 4,600 clones, 80% of them singletons, with under 8.5% in the top ten. The sample comprised PBMCs. These receptors were obtained from a man in his 70s with CD4+ T-cell large granular lymphocyte leukemia.

This chain connects TRBV19 to TRBJ1-2; D gene ambiguous. The V gene's germline CDR1 is LNHDA and CDR2 SQIVND (reference sequence). With 3 bases removed from V and 5 bases from J, the gap between germline ends came to 7 bases. CDR3 length: 12 residues. CDR3 sequence reads: CASSMDTYGYTF. The CDR3 region has the DNA TGTGCCAGTAGTATGGATACTTATGGCTACACCTTC.

This sequence joins TRBV5-1 and TRBJ2-5; 8 positions match TRBD1. The CDR3 is 16 amino acids. Trimming removed 3 bases from V and 3 bases from J; junction bases left unmatched: 10. Looked up from germline, CDR1 is SGHRS and CDR2 is YFSETQ. The CDR3 loop is CASSSLLKTGEETQYF. The CDR3 DNA reads as TGCGCCAGCAGCTCTCTACTTAAGACAGGGGAAGAGACCCAGTACTTC.

This rearrangement joins TRBV6-6 to TRBJ2-3; the match to TRBD1 covers 8 bases. With 4 bases clipped from V and 1 base from J, the junction kept 7 bases outside the gene matches. The CDR3 is 16 residues long. CDR1 is MNHNY and CDR2 is SVGAGI in the germline V gene (reference sequence). CDR3 DNA: TGTGCCAGCAGTTCAACCGGGACAGGTCGCACAGATACGCAGTATTTT. Amino acids: CASSSTGTGRTDTQYF.

The chain carries TRBV21-1 and TRBJ2-2; the listed D gene, TRBD2, was not tested against the DNA. TRBV21-1 is shown as a pseudogene. This CDR3 has 15 amino acids. CDR3 bases: TGTGCCAGCAAGCGGGACTCCCGGGGAACCGGGGAGCTGTTTTTT. As protein: CASKRDSRGTGELFF.

The sample holds a few counts of this clone. The chain joins TRBV5-1 to TRBJ1-4; tentative D call: TRBD1 (5 bases). The CDR3 loop spans 13 amino acids. V was cut by 4 bases and J by 7 bases, with 11 bases left in between. Germline V gene lookup returns CDR1 SGHRS and CDR2 YFSETQ. CDR3 nucleotide sequence: TGCGCCAGCAGCCTGGGGCTCGGTGAAAAACTGTTTTTT. It is translated as CASSLGLGEKLFF.

For the CDR3, the DNA is TGCGCCAGCAGCTTTCCCCGGGACAGGGACACAGATACGCAGTATTTT. Its translation: CASSFPRDRDTDTQYF. The V and J genes are TRBV5-1 and TRBJ2-3; TRBD1 aligns across 9 bases. There are 16 residues in the CDR3. Looked up from germline, CDR1 is SGHRS and CDR2 is YFSETQ. V was clipped by 2 bases and J by 2 bases; unmatched bases: 6.

V gene TRBV7-8 combines with J gene TRBJ2-7; 11 positions agree with TRBD1. CDR3 size: 19 residues. The germline CDR1 and CDR2 sequences are SGHVS and FQNEAQ. With 2 bases clipped from V and 4 bases from J, the junction kept 16 bases outside the gene matches. The CDR3 sequence is CASSLYRFFAGQGGYEQYV. The CDR3 DNA reads as TGTGCCAGCAGCTTATATCGTTTTTTCGCGGGACAGGGGGGTTACGAGCAGTACGTC.

This chain joins TRBV10-3 and TRBJ2-7; 8 bases line up with TRBD2. This CDR3 region has 13 residues. V lost 10 bases to trimming and J lost 0 bases; unmatched junction nucleotides: 5. From germline, CDR1 is ENHRY and CDR2 SYGVKD. The CDR3 spells CATGGTSSYEQYF. For the CDR3, the DNA is TGTGCCACCGGCGGGACTAGCTCCTACGAGCAGTACTTC.

The chain has TRBV5-1 and TRBJ2-7; unclear D gene. Deletions cut 4 bases from V and 2 bases from J, with 22 bases between. CDR3 length: 17 residues. Looked up from germline, CDR1 is SGHRS and CDR2 is YFSETQ. The chain's CDR3 is CASSTTLYDGLTYEQYF. In nucleotides, the CDR3 is TGCGCCAGCAGCACCACCCTGTATGACGGCCTTACCTACGAGCAGTACTTC.

The chain recombines TRBV2 with TRBJ2-7, with D perhaps assigned TRBD1 or TRBD2 (5 bases each). Per the germline V gene, CDR1 is SNHLY and CDR2 is FYNNEI. Deletions cut 7 bases from V and 4 bases from J, with 11 bases between. The CDR3 sequence is 12 residues long. The DNA for the CDR3 is TGTGCCAGCACGGCAGGGAGATACGAGCAGTACTTC. This translates into CASTAGRYEQYF.

The rearrangement links TRBV27 to TRBJ2-5; D unresolved. V lost 1 base and J 8 bases, leaving 20 bases between the germline ends. The CDR3 is 16 residues long. Germline lookup yields CDR1 MNHEY and CDR2 SMNVEV (reference sequence). For the CDR3, the DNA is TGTGCCAGCAGTTTATTATATCCGGAATCCAAGAGAACCCAGTACTTC. Its protein product is CASSLLYPESKRTQYF.

This sequence joins TRBV27 and TRBJ2-3; the match to TRBD1 covers 7 bases. Trimming took 2 bases from V and 7 from J; bases not matched to a gene: 6. The CDR3 sequence is 14 residues long. Germline V gene sequence: CDR1 MNHEY, CDR2 SMNVEV (reference sequence). The CDR3 nucleotides are TGTGCCAGCAGTTTACGACAGGGCGGGCATACGCAGTATTTT. Its protein is CASSLRQGGHTQYF.

The rearrangement joins TRBV8-2 to TRBJ2-6; the table calls TRBD1, which could not be checked here. TRBV8-2 is a recognized pseudogene. The CDR3 sequence is 16 residues long. The CDR3 region is CGICVITQSRANVLTF. In DNA form, the CDR3 reads TGTGGCATATGTGTAATAACACAAAGTCGGGCCAACGTCCTGACTTTC.

This sequence joins TRBV6-1 and TRBJ2-1; D might be TRBD2 (5 bases). The CDR3 is 14 amino acids. CDR1 is MNHNS, CDR2 SASEGT, per germline. The V and J ends lost 4 bases and 4 bases respectively, with 11 bases between them. This chain's CDR3 is CASSALAVYNEQFF. Written as DNA, the CDR3 is TGTGCCAGCAGTGCTCTAGCAGTATACAATGAGCAGTTCTTC.

The chain has TRBV27 and TRBJ2-7; D may be TRBD2 (6 bases). CDR1 MNHEY and CDR2 SMNVEV come from the germline V gene (reference sequence). The CDR3 has 18 residues. Trimming stripped 5 bases from V and 2 bases from J, with 25 bases between. As DNA, the CDR3 is TGTGCCAGCAGTCCGCCCGGGACTCCCTTTACCGTACCCTACGAGCAGTACGTC. Translating gives CASSPPGTPFTVPYEQYV.

The V call is TRBV6-6, the J call TRBJ1-4; 7 positions match TRBD1. Germline CDR1 MNHNY, CDR2 SVGAGI (reference sequence). V dropped 6 bases and J dropped 4; count of bases not matched to a gene: 5. The CDR3 has 14 residues. The CDR3 reads CASRPGQLNEKLFF. DNA for the CDR3: TGTGCCAGCAGACCGGGACAGCTTAATGAAAAACTGTTTTTT.